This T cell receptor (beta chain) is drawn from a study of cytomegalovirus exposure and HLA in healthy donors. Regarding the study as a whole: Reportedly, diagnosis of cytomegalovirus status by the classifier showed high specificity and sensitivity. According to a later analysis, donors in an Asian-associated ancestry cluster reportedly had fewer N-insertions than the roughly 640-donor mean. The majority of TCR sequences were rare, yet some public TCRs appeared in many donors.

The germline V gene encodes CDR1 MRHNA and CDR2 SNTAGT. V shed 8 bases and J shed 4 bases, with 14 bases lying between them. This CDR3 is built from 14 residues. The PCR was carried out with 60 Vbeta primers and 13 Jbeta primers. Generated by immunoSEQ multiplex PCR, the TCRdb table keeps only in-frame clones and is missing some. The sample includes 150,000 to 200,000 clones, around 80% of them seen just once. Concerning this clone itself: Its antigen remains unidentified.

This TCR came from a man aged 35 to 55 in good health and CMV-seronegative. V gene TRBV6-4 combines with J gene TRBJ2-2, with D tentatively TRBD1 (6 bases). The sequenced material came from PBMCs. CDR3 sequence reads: CASSPATGTGELFF. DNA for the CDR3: TGTGCCAGCTCCCCGGCGACAGGCACCGGGGAGCTGTTTTTT.